This entry is about one TCR beta chain. What it binds is not known. Amplification yielded TCR beta CDR3 regions, with RNA transcripts as the source. When the TCR CDR3 underwent first-round RT-PCR, the HTBI primer set was used. TCRdb reanalysed the multiplex PCR reads using MiXCR and keeps one entry per CDR3 protein. The repertoire holds around 480,000 distinct CDR3 sequences, with under 15% as singletons. The sample comes from a study of T cells in Graves' hyperthyroidism and ophthalmopathy. Study-level information: Any treatment followed the collection of peripheral blood at initial diagnosis.

The study, taken as a whole, reports: Most clonotypes that expanded in the thyroid above 0.001 also showed up in blood. A median approximately 6.8 months before onset, the model predicted ophthalmopathy.

V lost 6 bases and J lost 4; bases outside the gene matches: 9. Germline V gives CDR1 LGHDT, CDR2 YNNKEL (reference sequence). The CDR3 is made up of 16 amino acids. The J gene is TRBJ1-2, the V gene TRBV3-1, with 12 bases lining up with TRBD1. Sequencing was done on a sample of blood. The TCR originated in a woman younger than 35 with Graves' hyperthyroidism. CDR3 in amino acids: CASSSRDRGLVYGYTF. For the CDR3, the DNA is TGTGCCAGCAGTAGCCGGGACAGGGGGCTCGTCTATGGCTACACCTTC.